This T cell receptor beta chain was identified in a study of T-cell memory formation after mild COVID-19. Study background: Clusters of TCRs were largely donor specific.

Researchers used 5'RACE with constant-segment primers to make TCR alpha and TCR beta cDNA libraries that carry sample barcodes and UMIs. Each CDR3 protein is one row after TCRdb ran MiXCR on the 5' RACE reads. The repertoire holds some 320,000 distinct CDR3 sequences, 15% seen once, with more than 20% in the top ten. V lost 2 bases and J 4 bases, leaving 10 bases between the germline ends. Germline assignment: CDR1 MGHRA and CDR2 YSYEKL. This CDR3 contains 14 residues. Source material: PBMCs or a T cell subset sorted from them (not recorded which). The sequence was collected from a man aged 18 to 30 who had mild COVID-19 (a few samples of this study predate the infection). Cell type and time point are not known. The V gene is TRBV4-1, the J gene TRBJ2-3; possibly TRBD2 for D (5 bases). The DNA for the CDR3 is TGCGCCAGCAGCCAATTTGAGGGTCCAGATACGCAGTATTTT. Amino acid sequence: CASSQFEGPDTQYF.